The present entry profiles one T cell receptor beta chain with its context. Its cognate antigen is unknown. V was cut by 0 bases and J by 10 bases, with 11 bases left in between. Germline V CDR1 and CDR2: SGDLS, YYNGEE. CDR3 length: 14 residues. The data were obtained in a study of cytomegalovirus exposure and HLA in healthy donors. General study points: Highest at DRB1 and lowest at HLA-C, TCR association rates differed among HLA loci in a later analysis.

With 60 Vbeta and 13 Jbeta primers, the PCR was carried out. Profiled with immunoSEQ multiplex PCR; TCRdb holds only in-frame clones, not every one. The sample carries about 110,000 clones, under 85% recorded once. This chain joins TRBV9 and TRBJ1-6; D is possibly TRBD1 (6 bases). The clonotype comes from a woman in her 40s in good health and CMV-seropositive. Sequences were obtained from PBMCs. The CDR3 DNA sequence: TGTGCCAGCAGCGTAGGAGGGACATACTCACCCCTCCACTTT. The encoded protein is CASSVGGTYSPLHF.